These 30 T cell receptor beta chains share one sample of origin, sequenced in a study of blood T cells in healthy people across ages. A second PCR of 7 to 11 cycles used a sample-barcoded 5' primer and a J-beta primer mix. A single record per CDR3 protein comes from TCRdb applying MiXCR to the 5' RACE reads. There are about a million distinct CDR3 sequences in the sample; about 53% occur only once, and around 21% lies in the top ten. Source material: blood. All receptors derive from a woman aged 55-69 years in good health.

This clonotype was recorded a few times. The chain uses TRBV7-9 and TRBJ2-7; D may be TRBD2 (6 bases). Germline V gene lookup returns CDR1 SEHNR and CDR2 FQNEAQ (reference sequence). V lost 4 bases and J lost 0, with 10 bases in between. This CDR3 is built from 14 residues. The chain's CDR3 is CASSSIGSSYEQYF. In nucleotides, the CDR3 is TGTGCCAGCAGCTCAATCGGGAGCTCCTACGAGCAGTACTTC. Full variable domain (remainder filled in from reference TRBV7-9 and TRBJ2-7): DTGVSQNPRHKITKRGQNVTFRCDPISEHNRLYWYRQTLGQGPEFLTYFQNEAQLEKSRLLSDRFSAERPKGSFSTLEIQRTEQGDSAMYLCASSSIGSSYEQYFGPGTRLTVT.

The J gene is TRBJ2-2, the V gene TRBV6-2 or TRBV6-3; the D gene could be TRBD1 or TRBD2 (5 bases each). There are 14 residues in the CDR3. Germline CDR1 and CDR2: MNHEY and SVGEGT. The V end was cut by 9 bases, the J end by 7 bases, with 18 bases between. The CDR3 spells CASHSRGPHGELFF. The CDR3 region has the DNA TGTGCCAGTCACTCCCGGGGCCCCCACGGGGAGCTGTTTTTT.

The chain couples TRBV28 to TRBJ1-2; 11 nucleotides line up with TRBD1. The CDR3 covers 15 residues. V dropped 3 bases and J dropped 3; count of bases not matched to a gene: 3. Germline CDR1 is MDHEN and CDR2 is SYDVKM. CDR3 DNA: TGTGCCAGCAGTTTGGGGACAGGGGGAGACTATGGCTACACCTTC. This gives the protein CASSLGTGGDYGYTF.

The chain links TRBV3-1 to TRBJ2-7; a possible D gene is TRBD1 (6 bases). The ends were cut back, 4 bases at V and 2 bases at J, with 18 bases in the middle. CDR1 is LGHDT, CDR2 YNNKEL, per germline (reference sequence). This CDR3 region has 16 residues. CDR3 in amino acids: CASSPPGTSKAYEQYF. CDR3 in DNA: TGTGCCAGCAGCCCCCCCGGGACAAGTAAAGCCTACGAGCAGTACTTC.

V and J are TRBV20-1 and TRBJ2-7, with 7 bases matching TRBD2. The length of the CDR3 is 14 residues. Germline CDR1 DFQATT, CDR2 SNEGSKA (reference sequence). J was trimmed by 4 bases and V by 2 bases; bases with no gene match: 8. CDR3 in DNA: TGCAGTGCTAGAAGCGGGATGGGAAGTTACGAGCAGTACTTC. This sequence encodes CSARSGMGSYEQYF.

The rearrangement uses TRBV7-2 and TRBJ2-3; D tentatively fits TRBD1 or TRBD2 (5 bases each). The germline V and J ends were trimmed by 1 base and 6 bases, with 14 bases remaining between them. The CDR3 is 15 residues long. Germline loops: CDR1 SGHTA, CDR2 FQGNSA. CDR3 DNA: TGTGCCAGCAGCTTAGGGCCGGGGACGGGGGATACGCAGTATTTT. It is translated as CASSLGPGTGDTQYF.

At least ten counts were recorded for this clonotype. The rearrangement links TRBV15 to TRBJ2-4, with 8 nucleotides matching TRBD1. The germline gives CDR1 LNHNV, CDR2 YYDKDF (reference sequence). V gave up 1 base and J gave up 4 bases; unmatched junction bases: 3. CDR3 length equals 15 residues. The CDR3 DNA is TGTGCCACCAGCAGAGCGGGGACAGGAAAAAACATTCAGTACTTC. Amino acid sequence: CATSRAGTGKNIQYF. Combining the CDR3 with reference TRBV15 and TRBJ2-4 gives the whole variable domain DAMVIQNPRYQVTQFGKPVTLSCSQTLNHNVMYWYQQKSSQAPKLLFHYYDKDFNNEADTPDNFQSRRPNTSFCFLDIRSPGLGDTAMYLCATSRAGTGKNIQYFGAGTRLSVL.

This clonotype was counted a few times. The J gene is TRBJ2-7, the V gene TRBV4-2, with D possibly TRBD1 on 6 matching bases. This CDR3 has 16 amino acids. Looked up from germline, CDR1 is LGHNA and CDR2 is YNFKEQ. Between the trimmed V and J ends, which lost 0 bases and 1 base, there was a span of 13 bases. CDR3 coding DNA: TGTGCCAGCAGCCAAGATTACCGGGACAAGTCCTACGAGCAGTACTTC. It specifies CASSQDYRDKSYEQYF.

This chain uses TRBV2 with TRBJ2-7; D not resolved. The CDR3 runs to 14 residues. The germline V gene has CDR1 SNHLY and CDR2 FYNNEI. Trimming cost V 8 bases and J 2 bases, with 16 bases left between them. CDR3 amino acids: CASLRAQAPYEQYF. The CDR3 DNA reads TGTGCCAGCTTACGGGCTCAAGCACCCTACGAGCAGTACTTC. The full variable domain, with the rest looked up from reference TRBV2 and TRBJ2-7, is EPEVTQTPSHQVTQMGQEVILRCVPISNHLYFYWYRQILGQKVEFLVSFYNNEISEKSEIFDDQFSVERPDGSNFTLKIRSTKLEDSAMYFCASLRAQAPYEQYFGPGTRLTVT.

The chain has TRBV5-4 and TRBJ2-3; TRBD2 agrees at 9 bases. This CDR3 comprises 15 residues. Germline V gene data show CDR1 as SGHNT and CDR2 as YYREEE (reference sequence). V lost 3 bases to trimming and J lost 4 bases; unmatched junction nucleotides: 6. CDR3 DNA sequence: TGTGCCAGCAGCTCCGACGGGACTAGCTCAGATACGCAGTATTTT. It translates to CASSSDGTSSDTQYF.

This clonotype has only a few counts. The chain is built from TRBV10-3 and TRBJ2-7; possibly TRBD2 for D (6 bases). The V end lost 2 bases, the J end lost 6 bases, and 11 bases lay between the germline ends. Per germline, CDR1 ENHRY and CDR2 SYGVKD. This CDR3 contains 13 residues. In DNA, the CDR3 is TGTGCCATCAGTGAGCCGTTCGGGGGCGAGCAGTACTTC. This translates into CAISEPFGGEQYF.

This clonotype was picked up a small number of times. The CDR3, as DNA: TGCGCCAGCAGCCGGGGAGTAGCGGACTCGTACGAGCAGTACTTC. This encodes CASSRGVADSYEQYF. This sequence joins TRBV4-3 and TRBJ2-7; D may be TRBD2 (6 bases). Germline values: CDR1 LGHNA, CDR2 YSLEER. Between the trimmed V and J ends, which lost 4 bases and 4 bases, there was a span of 17 bases. CDR3 length: 15 amino acids.

This chain connects TRBV27 to TRBJ1-2, with a possible D match to TRBD1 (5 bases). CDR1 MNHEY and CDR2 SMNVEV come from the germline V gene (reference sequence). The CDR3 runs 17 residues. V shed 1 base and J shed 1 base, with 16 bases lying between them. CDR3: CASSLYPPGISNYGYTF. In DNA form, the CDR3 reads TGTGCCAGCAGTTTATACCCCCCAGGGATTAGTAACTATGGCTACACCTTC.

The rearrangement links TRBV7-2 to TRBJ1-4, with 7 bases matching TRBD1. The length of the CDR3 is 14 residues. CDR1 and CDR2 from the germline V gene are SGHTA and FQGNSA. Trimming at V came to 5 bases and at J to 6 bases, leaving 6 bases not matched to a gene. The CDR3 sequence is CASSPGTAHEKLFF. The CDR3 DNA follows: TGTGCCAGCAGCCCCGGGACAGCTCATGAAAAACTGTTTTTT.

This clonotype was counted at least ten times. This chain joins TRBV9 and TRBJ2-5, with 13 bases that match TRBD2. CDR3 length: 14 amino acids. J lost 5 bases, V lost 3 bases, and 1 base had no gene match. Germline values: CDR1 SGDLS, CDR2 YYNGEE. The CDR3 spells CASSAGLAGETQYF. Written as DNA, the CDR3 is TGTGCCAGCAGCGCGGGACTAGCGGGGGAGACCCAGTACTTC.

This clonotype appeared a single time. The chain combines TRBV2 with TRBJ1-4; D is possibly TRBD1 (6 bases). In germline, CDR1 is SNHLY, CDR2 FYNNEI. The CDR3 contains 14 residues. Trimming took 6 bases from V and 4 from J, leaving 12 bases between them. The CDR3 nucleotides are TGTGCCAGCAGAGAGACAGGAAATAATGAAAAACTGTTTTTT. Translation: CASRETGNNEKLFF.

This clonotype appeared a few times. This chain connects TRBV29-1 to TRBJ2-5, with 8 bases lining up with TRBD2. Germline CDR1 reads SQVTM; CDR2 reads ANQGSEA. The J segment lost 4 bases and the V segment lost 6 bases, leaving 1 base of the junction unmatched. The CDR3 consists of 11 residues. This chain's CDR3 is CSVREGETQYF. Written as DNA, the CDR3 is TGCAGCGTCCGGGAGGGAGAGACCCAGTACTTC. Drawing the rest from reference TRBV29-1 and TRBJ2-5, the complete variable domain is SAVISQKPSRDICQRGTSLTIQCQVDSQVTMMFWYRQQPGQSLTLIATANQGSEATYESGFVIDKFPISRPNLTFSTLTVSNMSPEDSSIYLCSVREGETQYFGPGTRLLVL.

This clonotype was found once. CDR3: CASSPHPWDTQYF. CDR3 DNA sequence: TGTGCCAGCAGCCCGCACCCCTGGGATACGCAGTATTTT. This sequence joins TRBV3-1 and TRBJ2-3, with D uncertain. This CDR3 has 13 residues. V gave up 4 bases and J gave up 6 bases, with 11 bases separating them. Germline CDR1 LGHDT, CDR2 YNNKEL (reference sequence).

The V call is TRBV29-1, the J call TRBJ1-6, with TRBD1 identical over 9 bases. CDR1 SQVTM and CDR2 ANQGSEA come from the germline V gene. V was clipped by 4 bases and J by 9 bases; unmatched bases: 4. There are 13 residues in the CDR3. The CDR3 here is CSVGDRGVSPLHF. The CDR3 coding sequence is TGCAGCGTTGGAGACAGGGGGGTTTCACCCCTCCACTTT.

The rearrangement uses TRBV20-1 and TRBJ2-1; 8 bases map to TRBD2. The trim removed 1 base at V and 0 bases at J, leaving 11 bases unmatched. The CDR3 contains 18 residues. Looked up from germline, CDR1 is DFQATT and CDR2 is SNEGSKA (reference sequence). CDR3 DNA sequence: TGCAGTGCTAGAGGCCGGGTTCGGGAGGGAAGCTCCTACAATGAGCAGTTCTTC. It yields the protein CSARGRVREGSSYNEQFF.

This clonotype was detected a few times. V and J are TRBV7-3 and TRBJ2-5; unclear D gene. The length of the CDR3 is 13 residues. Per germline, CDR1 SGHTA and CDR2 FQGTGA. V was shortened by 2 bases and J by 7 bases, with 11 bases between the two germline ends. DNA for the CDR3: TGTGCCAGCAGCTTAGAACGAAGTAGGACCCAGTACTTC. Its protein is CASSLERSRTQYF.

The chain is built from TRBV4-2 and TRBJ1-2; TRBD1 aligns across 9 bases. V shed 4 bases, J shed 5 bases, and the junction held 14 bases outside the gene matches. There are 17 residues in the CDR3. In germline, CDR1 is LGHNA, CDR2 YNFKEQ. The CDR3 DNA reads TGTGCCAGCAGCCGGGACAGGGCAAAGGGGGACAATTATGGCTACACCTTC. It yields the protein CASSRDRAKGDNYGYTF.

This clonotype occurred a few times. The chain employs TRBV28 and TRBJ2-7; TRBD1 is a possible D gene (6 bases). Trimming took 6 bases from V and 3 from J, leaving 18 bases between them. The CDR3 covers 15 residues. CDR1 and CDR2 from the germline V gene are MDHEN and SYDVKM. CDR3 amino acids: CASSSPRTAYYEQYF. DNA for the CDR3: TGTGCCAGCAGCTCTCCCCGGACAGCCTACTACGAGCAGTACTTC.

The chain has TRBV10-3 and TRBJ1-5, with D perhaps TRBD1 (6 bases). The V end lost 0 bases, the J end lost 6 bases, and 12 bases lay between the germline ends. The CDR3 sequence is 15 residues long. Germline V gives CDR1 ENHRY, CDR2 SYGVKD. In nucleotides, the CDR3 is TGTGCCATCAGTGAGTCGATGGGGGCCCCTCAGCCCCAGCATTTT. Its translation: CAISESMGAPQPQHF.

This clonotype was counted once. V gene TRBV3-1 combines with J gene TRBJ2-1; either TRBD1 or TRBD2 may supply D (5 bases each). The length of the CDR3 is 14 residues. Trimming removed 1 base from V and 9 bases from J, with 13 bases in between. Germline CDR1 LGHDT, CDR2 YNNKEL (reference sequence). As DNA, the CDR3 is TGTGCCAGCAGCCAAGCGGGGCCCGTGGGTGAGCAGTTCTTC. Its translation is CASSQAGPVGEQFF.

V and J are TRBV12-3 or TRBV12-4 and TRBJ2-6; 9 bases are a match to TRBD1. The CDR3 has 19 amino acids. Trimming took 5 bases from V and 0 from J; bases not matched to a gene: 11. CDR3 sequence (DNA): TGTGCCAGCAGTACCCAGTCCGGACAGGGGTACTCTGGGGCCAACGTCCTGACTTTC. It codes for CASSTQSGQGYSGANVLTF.

The V gene is TRBV27, the J gene TRBJ2-4; tentatively, D is TRBD2 (5 bases). This CDR3 has 16 amino acids. Germline values: CDR1 MNHEY, CDR2 SMNVEV (reference sequence). V shed 4 bases and J shed 1 base, with 14 bases lying between them. The CDR3 bases are TGTGCCAGCAGTTCTCAACGGGGAGTTGCCAAAAACATTCAGTACTTC. Translating gives CASSSQRGVAKNIQYF.

This chain connects TRBV20-1 to TRBJ2-7; D perhaps matches TRBD2 (5 bases). Germline V lookup: CDR1 DFQATT, CDR2 SNEGSKA (reference sequence). CDR3 length equals 14 residues. V was pared by 1 base and J by 3 bases, with 13 bases between. The CDR3 DNA is TGCAGTGCTAGAGGGCGGGCAGGACTCTACGAGCAGTACTTC. Amino acid sequence: CSARGRAGLYEQYF.

V and J are TRBV7-2 and TRBJ2-5; maybe TRBD2 (5 bases). V lost 4 bases and J lost 5, with 17 bases in between. CDR1 is SGHTA and CDR2 is FQGNSA in the germline V gene. This CDR3 comprises 15 residues. This chain's CDR3 is CASSSISARRETQYF. In nucleotides, the CDR3 is TGTGCCAGCAGCTCGATTAGCGCCCGAAGGGAGACCCAGTACTTC.

This chain joins TRBV20-1 and TRBJ2-1; 9 nucleotides agree with TRBD2. Germline V CDR1 and CDR2: DFQATT, SNEGSKA (reference sequence). The CDR3 has 16 amino acids. V dropped 2 bases and J dropped 7; count of bases not matched to a gene: 12. The CDR3 DNA reads as TGCAGTGCTAGACCCCCGGGACTAGCATCCGTAAATGAGCAGTTCTTC. This translates into CSARPPGLASVNEQFF.